This T cell receptor beta chain was sequenced in a study of T cell responses to AZD1222 COVID-19 vaccine. General study findings and limits: Just a handful of AZD1222 recipients were seropositive at baseline. Repertoires were obtained solely post-peak T cell response.

Germline V gene data show CDR1 as LGHNA and CDR2 as YSLEER. The CDR3 has 14 amino acids. V lost 4 bases, J lost 2 bases, and 8 bases lay in between. Notes on this clone: Its antigen is undetermined.

Clones were sequenced by immunoSEQ multiplex PCR, and TCRdb holds only the in-frame ones, with some missing. The repertoire has 75,000 to 80,000 clones, 90% of them found once; the top ten carry over 1.1%. This clonotype was obtained from an adult who received the AZD1222 COVID-19 vaccine. The sample was peripheral blood, taken 28 days after the second AZD1222 dose. The chain couples TRBV4-3 to TRBJ2-2; D gene ambiguous. Here the CDR3 DNA reads TGCGCCAGCAGCCGAGACAAAAACACCGGGGAGCTGTTTTTT. This translates into CASSRDKNTGELFF.